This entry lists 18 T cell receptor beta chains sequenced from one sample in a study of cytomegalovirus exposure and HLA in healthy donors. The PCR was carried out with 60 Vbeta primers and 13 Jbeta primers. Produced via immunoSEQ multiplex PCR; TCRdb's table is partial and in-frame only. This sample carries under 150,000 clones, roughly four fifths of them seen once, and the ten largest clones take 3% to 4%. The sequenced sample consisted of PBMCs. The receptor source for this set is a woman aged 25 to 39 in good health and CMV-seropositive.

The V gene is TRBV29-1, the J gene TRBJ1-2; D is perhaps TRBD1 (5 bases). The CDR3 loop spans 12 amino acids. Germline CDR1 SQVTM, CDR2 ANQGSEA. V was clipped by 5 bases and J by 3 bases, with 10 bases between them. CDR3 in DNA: TGCAGCGTTCAGGGCCCGCACTATGGCTACACCTTC. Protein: CSVQGPHYGYTF.

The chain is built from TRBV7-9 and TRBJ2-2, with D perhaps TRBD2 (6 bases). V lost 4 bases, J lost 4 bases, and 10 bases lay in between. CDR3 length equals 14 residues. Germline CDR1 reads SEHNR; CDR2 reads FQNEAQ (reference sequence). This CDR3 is CASSSRGVTGELFF. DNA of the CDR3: TGTGCCAGCAGCTCCCGCGGGGTCACCGGGGAGCTGTTTTTT.

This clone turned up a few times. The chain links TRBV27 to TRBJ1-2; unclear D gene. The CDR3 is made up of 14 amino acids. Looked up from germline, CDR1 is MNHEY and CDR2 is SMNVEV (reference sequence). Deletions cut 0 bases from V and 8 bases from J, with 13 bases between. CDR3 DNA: TGTGCCAGCAGTTTATCGGTTGGGCGGGCAGGCTACACCTTC. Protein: CASSLSVGRAGYTF.

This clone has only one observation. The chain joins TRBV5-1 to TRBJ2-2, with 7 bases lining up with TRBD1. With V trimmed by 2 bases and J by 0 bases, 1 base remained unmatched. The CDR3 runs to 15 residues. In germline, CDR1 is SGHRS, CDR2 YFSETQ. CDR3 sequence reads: CASSFDRANTGELFF. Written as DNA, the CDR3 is TGCGCCAGCAGCTTCGACAGGGCGAACACCGGGGAGCTGTTTTTT.

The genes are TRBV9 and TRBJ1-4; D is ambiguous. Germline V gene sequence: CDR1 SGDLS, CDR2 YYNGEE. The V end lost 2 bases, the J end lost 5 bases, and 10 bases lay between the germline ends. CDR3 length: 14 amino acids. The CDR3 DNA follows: TGTGCCAGCAGCGTCCACGGGAGAAATGAAAAACTGTTTTTT. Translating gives CASSVHGRNEKLFF. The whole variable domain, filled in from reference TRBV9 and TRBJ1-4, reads DSGVTQTPKHLITATGQRVTLRCSPRSGDLSVYWYQQSLDQGLQFLIQYYNGEERAKGNILERFSAQQFPDLHSELNLSSLELGDSALYFCASSVHGRNEKLFFGSGTQLSVL.

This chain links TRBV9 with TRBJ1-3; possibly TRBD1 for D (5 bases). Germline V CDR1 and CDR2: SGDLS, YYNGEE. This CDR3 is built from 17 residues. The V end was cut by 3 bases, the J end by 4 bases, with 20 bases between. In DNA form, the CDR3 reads TGTGCCAGCAGCGCAATTGGGGCAGCTTTCATCGGAAACACCATATATTTT. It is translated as CASSAIGAAFIGNTIYF.

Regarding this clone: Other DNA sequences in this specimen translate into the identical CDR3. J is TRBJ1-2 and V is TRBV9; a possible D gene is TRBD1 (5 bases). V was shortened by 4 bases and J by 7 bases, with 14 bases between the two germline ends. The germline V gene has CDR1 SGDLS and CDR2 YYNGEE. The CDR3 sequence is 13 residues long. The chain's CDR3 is CASSRGGAGGYTF. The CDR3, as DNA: TGTGCCAGCAGCCGGGGAGGGGCTGGTGGCTACACCTTC.

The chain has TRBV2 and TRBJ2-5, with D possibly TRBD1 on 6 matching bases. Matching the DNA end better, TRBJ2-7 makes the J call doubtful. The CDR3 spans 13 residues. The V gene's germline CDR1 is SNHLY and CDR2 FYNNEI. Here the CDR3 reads CASSWGPTYEQYF. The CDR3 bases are TGTGCCAGCAGCTGGGGGCCGACCTACGAGCAGTACTTC.

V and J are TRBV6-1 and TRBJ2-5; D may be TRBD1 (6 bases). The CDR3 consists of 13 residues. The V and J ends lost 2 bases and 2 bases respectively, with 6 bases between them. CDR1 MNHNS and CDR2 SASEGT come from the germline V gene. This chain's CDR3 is CASSETGQETQYF. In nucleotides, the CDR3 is TGTGCCAGCAGTGAAACAGGGCAAGAGACCCAGTACTTC.

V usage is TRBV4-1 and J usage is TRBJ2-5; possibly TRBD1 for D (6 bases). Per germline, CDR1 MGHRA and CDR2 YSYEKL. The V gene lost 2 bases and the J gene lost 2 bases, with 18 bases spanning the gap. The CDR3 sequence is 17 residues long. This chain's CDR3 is CASSQLPTGTTQETQYF. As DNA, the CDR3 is TGCGCCAGCAGCCAACTCCCGACCGGGACAACACAAGAGACCCAGTACTTC.

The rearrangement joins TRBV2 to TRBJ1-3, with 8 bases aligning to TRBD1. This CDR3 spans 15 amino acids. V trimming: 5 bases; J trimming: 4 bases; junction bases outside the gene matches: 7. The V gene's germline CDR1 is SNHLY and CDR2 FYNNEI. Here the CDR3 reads CASSRQGAQGNTIYF. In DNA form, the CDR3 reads TGTGCCAGCAGTAGGCAGGGGGCGCAAGGAAACACCATATATTTT.

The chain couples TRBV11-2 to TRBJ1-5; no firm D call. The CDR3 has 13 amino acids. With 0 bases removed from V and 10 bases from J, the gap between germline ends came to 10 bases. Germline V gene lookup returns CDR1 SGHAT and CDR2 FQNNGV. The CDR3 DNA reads TGTGCCAGCAGCTTAGATGTCGAGGGACCCCAGCATTTT. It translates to CASSLDVEGPQHF.

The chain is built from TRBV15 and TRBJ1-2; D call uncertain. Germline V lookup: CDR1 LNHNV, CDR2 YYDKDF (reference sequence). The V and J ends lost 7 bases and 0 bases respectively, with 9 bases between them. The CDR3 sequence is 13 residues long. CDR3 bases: TGTGCCACCACCTCAGATGCTAACTATGGCTACACCTTC. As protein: CATTSDANYGYTF.

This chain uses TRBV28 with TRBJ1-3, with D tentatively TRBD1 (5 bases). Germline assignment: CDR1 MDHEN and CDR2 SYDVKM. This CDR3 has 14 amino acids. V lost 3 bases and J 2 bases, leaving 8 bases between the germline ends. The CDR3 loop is CASSLVGPGNTIYF. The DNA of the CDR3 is TGTGCCAGCAGTTTGGTGGGGCCTGGAAACACCATATATTTT.

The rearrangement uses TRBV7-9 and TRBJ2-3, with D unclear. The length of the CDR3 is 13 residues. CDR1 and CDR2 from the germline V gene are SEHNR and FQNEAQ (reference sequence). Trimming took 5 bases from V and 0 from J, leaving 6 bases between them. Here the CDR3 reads CASSLSSTDTQYF. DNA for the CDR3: TGTGCCAGCAGCCTGTCTAGCACAGATACGCAGTATTTT.

The CDR3 region is CASSALQGSGELFF. The CDR3 bases are TGTGCCAGCAGCGCCCTACAGGGGAGTGGGGAGCTGTTTTTT. V is TRBV11-1 and J is TRBJ2-2; 7 nucleotides match TRBD1. Trimming at V came to 5 bases and at J to 8 bases, leaving 8 bases not matched to a gene. The CDR3 consists of 14 residues. Germline V gene data show CDR1 as SGHAT and CDR2 as FQDESV (reference sequence).

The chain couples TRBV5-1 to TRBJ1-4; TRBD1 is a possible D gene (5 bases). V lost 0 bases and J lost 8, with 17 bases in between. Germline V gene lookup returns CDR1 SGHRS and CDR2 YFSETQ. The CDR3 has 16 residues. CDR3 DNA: TGCGCCAGCAGCTTGGCCCCTATTGGGCGACAGGAAAAACTGTTTTTT. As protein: CASSLAPIGRQEKLFF.

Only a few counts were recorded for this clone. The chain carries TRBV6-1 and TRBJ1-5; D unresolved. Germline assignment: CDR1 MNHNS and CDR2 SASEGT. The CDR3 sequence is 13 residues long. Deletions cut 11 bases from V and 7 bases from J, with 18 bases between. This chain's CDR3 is CAARVSLGQPQHF. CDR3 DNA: TGTGCCGCTCGGGTGAGCCTCGGGCAGCCCCAGCATTTT.